Listed here are 2 T cell receptor beta chains from one sample, sequenced in a study of blood T cell repertoires in COVID-19. Profiling relied on immunoSEQ multiplex PCR, and the TCRdb table lists in-frame clones only, not all of them. The data show 150,000 to 200,000 clones, 80% to 95% seen once. Sequencing was done on a sample of peripheral blood. These receptors were collected from a young man with COVID-19, enrolled during active disease.

The V call is TRBV6-5, the J call TRBJ2-2; 8 bases align to TRBD2. The J segment lost 5 bases and the V segment lost 4 bases, leaving 6 bases of the junction unmatched. CDR3 length: 15 amino acids. Per germline, CDR1 MNHEY and CDR2 SVGAGI. The CDR3 nucleotides read TGTGCCAGCAGTTCGGGACTAGTGGGAACCGGGGAGCTGTTTTTT. Its protein product is CASSSGLVGTGELFF.

The genes are TRBV15 and TRBJ2-1; no firm D call. Trimming removed 0 bases from V and 8 bases from J, with 14 bases in between. This CDR3 is built from 15 residues. Germline CDR1 LNHNV, CDR2 YYDKDF (reference sequence). The DNA of the CDR3 is TGTGCCACCAGCAGAGACACCGACTTTCCTGATGAGCAGTTCTTC. Translating it yields CATSRDTDFPDEQFF.